The T cell receptor beta chain under discussion was sequenced for a study of CD8+CD57+ T cells in acquired aplastic anemia. Study background: Mean yield of DNA from sorted CD4+ and CD8+ cells was roughly 3.2 ug.

The template used for profiling TCR beta VDJ and CDR3 was genomic DNA. TCRdb re-called the reads through MiXCR, storing one row per CDR3 protein. The sample holds about 180,000 distinct CDR3 sequences, less than 60% seen once. The CDR3 is made up of 13 amino acids. Germline V gene lookup returns CDR1 SGHNT and CDR2 YYREEE (reference sequence). Deletions cut 3 bases from V and 4 bases from J, with 11 bases between. Selection for sequencing was limited to patients who had shown CD8+CD57+ cell expansion by flow cytometry. The receptor was isolated from a human donor with aplastic anemia. The chain recombines TRBV5-4 with TRBJ2-7, with D unclear. The sequenced sample consisted of sorted CD4+, CD8+, or CD8+CD57+ T cells (not recorded which) from PBMCs. CDR3 sequence: CASSSEIFYEQYF. The CDR3 nucleotides read TGTGCCAGCAGCTCCGAAATTTTTTACGAGCAGTACTTC.